Below, 9 T cell receptor beta chains from the same sample are listed, as sequenced in a study of blood T cell repertoires in COVID-19. Method: immunoSEQ multiplex PCR; TCRdb's copy keeps in-frame clones and lacks some. The sample has roughly 62,000 clones, about 80% seen once. The sequencing sample was made of peripheral blood. Receptors were obtained from a man at least 80 years old with COVID-19, enrolled during active disease.

CDR3 nucleotides: TGTGCCAGCAGCTTAGCGGCGGGGGTTAACACCGGGGAGCTGTTTTTT. It yields the protein CASSLAAGVNTGELFF. The chain carries TRBV7-9 and TRBJ2-2; 7 positions match TRBD2. This CDR3 comprises 16 residues. CDR1 SEHNR and CDR2 FQNEAQ come from the germline V gene (reference sequence). With 0 bases clipped from V and 2 bases from J, the junction kept 3 bases outside the gene matches.

The V gene is TRBV2, the J gene TRBJ2-1; D is ambiguous. The CDR3 loop spans 14 amino acids. Looked up from germline, CDR1 is SNHLY and CDR2 is FYNNEI. V dropped 4 bases and J dropped 0 bases, with 7 bases sitting between them. The CDR3 sequence: CASSASGSYNEQFF. The CDR3 coding sequence is TGTGCCAGCAGTGCGAGTGGCTCCTACAATGAGCAGTTCTTC.

The chain is built from TRBV27 and TRBJ1-1; perhaps TRBD1 as D (6 bases). The ends were cut back, 4 bases at V and 1 base at J, with 19 bases in the middle. The CDR3 is 17 amino acids. In germline, CDR1 is MNHEY, CDR2 SMNVEV (reference sequence). The CDR3 DNA reads as TGTGCCAGCAGTTACCCACCTCCGGGACAACCGAACACTGAAGCTTTCTTT. Translating gives CASSYPPPGQPNTEAFF.

This rearrangement joins TRBV5-4 to TRBJ2-7, with a weak D call TRBD2 (5 bases). The CDR3 is made up of 15 amino acids. V lost 2 bases to trimming and J lost 2 bases, with 14 bases between them. CDR1 and CDR2 from the germline V gene are SGHNT and YYREEE (reference sequence). The CDR3 reads CASSFLGLPPYEQYF. For the CDR3, the DNA is TGTGCCAGCAGCTTCCTCGGACTGCCCCCCTACGAGCAGTACTTC.

This chain uses TRBV19 with TRBJ1-1; unclear D gene. In germline, CDR1 is LNHDA, CDR2 SQIVND (reference sequence). Trimming took off 6 bases at V and 0 bases at J, with 14 bases between the two ends. The CDR3 spans 15 residues. CDR3: CASRPREIMNTEAFF. CDR3 DNA sequence: TGTGCCAGTAGACCCCGGGAGATTATGAACACTGAAGCTTTCTTT.

This chain connects TRBV12-3 or TRBV12-4 to TRBJ1-2; maybe TRBD1 (5 bases). This CDR3 spans 12 amino acids. Trimming took off 3 bases at V and 12 bases at J, with 14 bases between the two ends. DNA for the CDR3: TGTGCCAGCAGTTTTCAGCAGGGTGTGAACACCTTC. Translation gives CASSFQQGVNTF.

The chain uses TRBV5-5 and TRBJ1-1; maybe TRBD1 (6 bases). Deletions cut 3 bases from V and 0 bases from J, with 12 bases between. Germline values: CDR1 SGHKS, CDR2 YYEKEE (reference sequence). This CDR3 is 15 amino acids long. CDR3 residues: CASSSQTGLNTEAFF. The DNA of the CDR3 is TGTGCCAGCAGCTCCCAGACAGGACTGAACACTGAAGCTTTCTTT.

The chain is built from TRBV30 and TRBJ1-4, with 8 bases aligning to TRBD1. The CDR3 runs to 14 residues. The trim removed 2 bases at V and 7 bases at J, leaving 6 bases unmatched. CDR1 and CDR2 from the germline V gene are GTSNPN and SVGIG (reference sequence). CDR3 protein: CAWSPGQGGEKLFF. CDR3 DNA sequence: TGTGCCTGGAGTCCCGGACAGGGTGGTGAAAAACTGTTTTTT.

This clone was observed a few times. The chain joins TRBV7-9 to TRBJ2-1; TRBD1 might be the D (6 bases). The CDR3 extends over 14 amino acids. The V gene's germline CDR1 is SEHNR and CDR2 FQNEAQ (reference sequence). V gave up 5 bases and J gave up 9 bases, with 17 bases separating them. In DNA form, the CDR3 reads TGTGCCAGCAGCCCTCAGGGGTGGATTACTGAGCAGTTCTTC. It is translated as CASSPQGWITEQFF.